This T cell receptor (beta chain) was observed in a study of blood T cells in healthy people across ages. The authors ran a second PCR of roughly 6 to 12 cycles using a sample-barcoded 5' primer and a J-beta primer mix. TCRdb fed the 5' RACE reads into MiXCR, producing one record per CDR3 protein. The table includes over 700,000 distinct CDR3 sequences, more than 20% detected once. This clonotype occurred a few times. Its antigen is still unknown. Points from the study as a whole: Long-lived donors carried more naive CD4+ cells and greater diversity than aged donors.

Germline CDR1 is DFQATT and CDR2 is SNEGSKA (reference sequence). V shed 0 bases and J 3 bases; nucleotides not matched to a gene: 2. CDR3 size: 15 residues. These same records also appear under a second study, on T cells of mothers and their children. From that study: The authors used all extracted RNA for cDNA synthesis, at about 1.5 ug per 15 ul.

Sequencing used blood. The receptor comes from a boy aged 5-17 years in good health. The V and J genes are TRBV20-1 and TRBJ2-1; 10 bases fit TRBD2. CDR3 in amino acids: CSARDPSGGYNEQFF. The CDR3 nucleotides are TGCAGTGCTAGAGATCCTAGCGGGGGCTACAATGAGCAGTTCTTC.